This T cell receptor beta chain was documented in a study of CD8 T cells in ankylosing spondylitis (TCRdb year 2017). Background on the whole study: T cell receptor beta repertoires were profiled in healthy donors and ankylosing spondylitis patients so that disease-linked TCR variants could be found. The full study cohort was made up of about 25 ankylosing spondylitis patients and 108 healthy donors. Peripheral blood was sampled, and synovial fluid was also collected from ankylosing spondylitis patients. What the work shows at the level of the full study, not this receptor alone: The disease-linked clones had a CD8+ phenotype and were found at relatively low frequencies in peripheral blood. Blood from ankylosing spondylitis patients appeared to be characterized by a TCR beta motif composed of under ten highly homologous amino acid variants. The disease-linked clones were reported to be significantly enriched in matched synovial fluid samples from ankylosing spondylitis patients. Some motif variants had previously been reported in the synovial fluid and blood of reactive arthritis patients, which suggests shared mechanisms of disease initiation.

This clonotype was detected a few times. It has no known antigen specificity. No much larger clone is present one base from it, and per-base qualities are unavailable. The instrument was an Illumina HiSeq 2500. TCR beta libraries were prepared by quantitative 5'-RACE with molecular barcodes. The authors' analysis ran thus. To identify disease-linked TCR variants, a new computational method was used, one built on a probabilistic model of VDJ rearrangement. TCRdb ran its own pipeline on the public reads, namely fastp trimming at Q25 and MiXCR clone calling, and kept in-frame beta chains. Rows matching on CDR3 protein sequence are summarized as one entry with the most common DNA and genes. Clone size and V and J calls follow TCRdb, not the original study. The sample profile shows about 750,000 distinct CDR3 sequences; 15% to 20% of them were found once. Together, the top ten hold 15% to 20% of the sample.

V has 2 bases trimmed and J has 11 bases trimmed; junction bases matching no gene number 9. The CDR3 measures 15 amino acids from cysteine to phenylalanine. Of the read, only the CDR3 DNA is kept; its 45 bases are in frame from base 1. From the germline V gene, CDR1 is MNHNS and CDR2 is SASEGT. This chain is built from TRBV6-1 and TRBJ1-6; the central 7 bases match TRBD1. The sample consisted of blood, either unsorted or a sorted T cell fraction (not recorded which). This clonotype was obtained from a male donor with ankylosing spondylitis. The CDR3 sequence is CASSEFGTEVTPLHF. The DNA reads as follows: TGTGCCAGCAGTGAATTTGGGACAGAAGTGACACCCCTCCACTTT.